One sample yielded the 21 T cell receptor beta chains listed below, sequenced in a study of early T cells in non-severe SARS-CoV-2 infection. A single record per CDR3 protein comes from TCRdb applying MiXCR to the 5' RACE reads. The sample comprises 28,000 or so distinct CDR3 sequences, around 7% of which are singletons, and about a third rests with the top ten. The source material was whole blood. These receptors were obtained from an adult who was a healthcare worker with PCR-confirmed SARS-CoV-2 infection or an uninfected control (not recorded which).

The chain carries TRBV12-3 or TRBV12-4 and TRBJ2-5, with a tentative D call TRBD1 (6 bases). Trimming took 5 bases from V and 5 from J, leaving 27 bases between them. The CDR3 is 18 residues long. CDR3 residues: CASSPEIHDSGARETQYF. The DNA for the CDR3 is TGTGCCAGCAGTCCAGAAATTCATGACTCAGGGGCGAGGGAGACCCAGTACTTC.

This clonotype showed up many times. The chain links TRBV28 to TRBJ2-5; TRBD1 matches 8 bases. Germline CDR1 MDHEN, CDR2 SYDVKM. CDR3 length equals 15 residues. The J segment lost 7 bases and the V segment lost 5 bases, leaving 12 bases of the junction unmatched. CDR3 in amino acids: CASSNRGFPRGTQYF. CDR3 sequence (DNA): TGTGCCAGCAGTAACAGGGGGTTCCCAAGGGGGACCCAGTACTTC. Full variable domain (remainder filled in from reference TRBV28 and TRBJ2-5): DVKVTQSSRYLVKRTGEKVFLECVQDMDHENMFWYRQDPGLGLRLIYFSYDVKMKEKGDIPEGYSVSREKKERFSLILESASTNQTSMYLCASSNRGFPRGTQYFGPGTRLLVL.

This clonotype was seen repeatedly, ten times or more. V gene TRBV29-1 combines with J gene TRBJ1-2; TRBD1 is a possible D gene (5 bases). Germline V gene sequence: CDR1 SQVTM, CDR2 ANQGSEA. The CDR3 extends over 13 amino acids. Trimming removed 7 bases at V and 6 bases at J, with 18 bases between. This CDR3 reads CSALTAVPNGYTF. The CDR3 bases are TGCAGCGCCTTGACAGCTGTTCCTAATGGCTACACCTTC. Complete variable domain (other parts from reference TRBV29-1 and TRBJ1-2): SAVISQKPSRDICQRGTSLTIQCQVDSQVTMMFWYRQQPGQSLTLIATANQGSEATYESGFVIDKFPISRPNLTFSTLTVSNMSPEDSSIYLCSALTAVPNGYTFGSGTRLTVV.

This clonotype appeared a few times. The chain recombines TRBV7-2 with TRBJ2-7; TRBD2 is a possible D gene (6 bases). Germline CDR1 and CDR2: SGHTA and FQGNSA. Trimming left V 3 bases short and J 7 bases short, with 13 bases between. This CDR3 has 13 amino acids. The CDR3 reads CASSFQPGGEQYF. The CDR3 DNA sequence: TGTGCCAGCAGCTTCCAACCCGGGGGTGAGCAGTACTTC.

To note about this clonotype: With a much larger clone just one base away, this may be a read error. The chain joins TRBV28 to TRBJ2-4, with a possible D match to TRBD2 (6 bases). The germline gives CDR1 MDHEN, CDR2 SYDVKM. The CDR3 extends over 18 amino acids. CDR3 protein: CASHPGGTGSVARNIQYF. CDR3 in DNA: TGTGCCAGCCATCCCGGGGGAACGGGGTCTGTCGCCAGAAACATTCAGTACTTC.

The chain carries TRBV20-1 and TRBJ2-2; possible D gene TRBD2, 6 bases. The CDR3 consists of 17 residues. Trimming took off 3 bases at V and 0 bases at J, with 17 bases between the two ends. The germline V gene has CDR1 DFQATT and CDR2 SNEGSKA (reference sequence). This CDR3 reads CSASPLRGGPNTGELFF. In DNA, the CDR3 is TGCAGTGCTAGTCCCCTCCGTGGAGGGCCGAACACCGGGGAGCTGTTTTTT.

This clonotype was seen ten or more times. The genes are TRBV4-3 and TRBJ2-7; 10 bases are a match to TRBD2. The CDR3 is made up of 16 amino acids. CDR1 is LGHNA, CDR2 YSLEER, per germline. V shed 1 base and J 2 bases; nucleotides not matched to a gene: 5. The CDR3 coding sequence is TGCGCCAGCAGCCAAGGGGCTAGCGGGGGTCCCTACGAGCAGTACTTC. Protein sequence: CASSQGASGGPYEQYF.

Ten or more counts support this clonotype. The gene calls are TRBV6-6 and TRBJ2-5, with 14 bases identical to TRBD2. The CDR3 is 15 amino acids. Germline values: CDR1 MNHNY, CDR2 SVGAGI (reference sequence). V shed 5 bases, J shed 5 bases, and the junction held 4 bases outside the gene matches. CDR3: CASSRTSGRSETQYF. CDR3 bases: TGTGCCAGCAGTAGGACTAGCGGGAGGTCCGAGACCCAGTACTTC.

At least ten counts were recorded for this clonotype. V and J are TRBV20-1 and TRBJ1-1; the D gene is possibly TRBD1 (5 bases). This CDR3 region has 12 residues. The ends were cut back, 0 bases at V and 11 bases at J, with 13 bases in the middle. The germline gives CDR1 DFQATT, CDR2 SNEGSKA (reference sequence). The CDR3 coding sequence is TGCAGTGCTAGAGATTTGGGGCTGCTGGCTTTCTTT. As protein: CSARDLGLLAFF.

This chain connects TRBV7-9 to TRBJ2-7; D possibly uses TRBD1 or TRBD2 (6 bases each). The CDR3 extends over 14 amino acids. V lost 3 bases to trimming and J lost 5 bases, with 14 bases between them. CDR1 SEHNR and CDR2 FQNEAQ come from the germline V gene (reference sequence). The CDR3 DNA sequence: TGTGCCAGCAGCTTCAATGGGGGGCAAGACGAGCAGTACTTC. This translates into CASSFNGGQDEQYF.

The table lists this clonotype with many counts. The CDR3 bases are TGTGCCAGCACCAACCTCGGGATTGGGCAGTACTTC. Amino acids: CASTNLGIGQYF. The J gene is TRBJ2-7, the V gene TRBV28; the D gene is possibly TRBD2 (5 bases). The germline V gene has CDR1 MDHEN and CDR2 SYDVKM. The CDR3 covers 12 residues. V was pared by 7 bases and J by 9 bases, with 16 bases between.

This clonotype was detected many times. The chain employs TRBV7-2 and TRBJ1-2, with D unresolved. The CDR3 loop spans 15 amino acids. CDR1 and CDR2 from the germline V gene are SGHTA and FQGNSA. V gave up 1 base and J gave up 2 bases, with 11 bases separating them. In DNA, the CDR3 is TGTGCCAGCAGCTTAGTGCTTGCAGCGAACTATGGCTACACCTTC. It encodes CASSLVLAANYGYTF.

This clonotype has at least ten counts. J is TRBJ2-1 and V is TRBV20-1; 8 bases match TRBD2. The CDR3 loop spans 14 amino acids. Trimming at V came to 3 bases and at J to 7 bases, leaving 8 bases not matched to a gene. Per the germline V gene, CDR1 is DFQATT and CDR2 is SNEGSKA (reference sequence). The CDR3 sequence: CSARLRGGRNEQFF. CDR3 in DNA: TGCAGTGCTAGGTTGCGCGGGGGGAGGAATGAGCAGTTCTTC.

This clonotype has a handful of counts. J is TRBJ2-1 and V is TRBV6-6; 9 nucleotides agree with TRBD1. This CDR3 comprises 15 residues. CDR1 is MNHNY and CDR2 is SVGAGI in the germline V gene (reference sequence). The J segment lost 7 bases and the V segment lost 7 bases, leaving 11 bases of the junction unmatched. As DNA, the CDR3 is TGTGCCAGCACCACCCCGGACAGGGGAAAGAATGAGCAGTTCTTC. Its protein product is CASTTPDRGKNEQFF.

Note on this clonotype: One end of the junction does not line up with germline, which may come from a read error. In DNA, the CDR3 is TGCAGTGCAAGAGACGGGGGCGCAGGCACAGATACGCAGTATTTT. This sequence encodes CSARDGGAGTDTQYF. V gene TRBV20-1 combines with J gene TRBJ2-3; the D gene could be TRBD1 or TRBD2 (6 bases each). The CDR3 length is 15 residues. Per the germline V gene, CDR1 is DFQATT and CDR2 is SNEGSKA (reference sequence).

This chain connects TRBV5-6 to TRBJ2-7; D is possibly TRBD1 (6 bases). The CDR3 has 13 residues. The germline gives CDR1 SGHDT, CDR2 YYEEEE. Trimming left V 4 bases short and J 5 bases short, with 13 bases between. CDR3 nucleotides: TGTGCCAGCAGCAGGGGTCACAGGGACGAGCAGTACTTC. It encodes CASSRGHRDEQYF.

This clonotype was picked up many times. V is TRBV10-3 and J is TRBJ2-1, with D possibly matching TRBD1 (6 bases). CDR1 and CDR2 from the germline V gene are ENHRY and SYGVKD. The CDR3 extends over 16 amino acids. Between the trimmed V and J ends, which lost 3 bases and 0 bases, there was a span of 12 bases. CDR3 loop: CAISDRGADSYNEQFF. The CDR3 region has the DNA TGTGCCATCAGTGACAGGGGCGCCGACTCCTACAATGAGCAGTTCTTC.

Ten or more counts support this clonotype. V gene TRBV5-1 combines with J gene TRBJ2-3, with 10 bases identical to TRBD2. CDR1 SGHRS and CDR2 YFSETQ come from the germline V gene. V trimming: 0 bases; J trimming: 2 bases; junction bases outside the gene matches: 3. CDR3 length: 16 residues. The CDR3 nucleotides read TGCGCCAGCAGCTTGGGGACTAGCGGCAACACAGATACGCAGTATTTT. Amino acid sequence: CASSLGTSGNTDTQYF.

This clonotype was seen repeatedly, ten times or more. The chain carries TRBV5-1 and TRBJ2-5; a weak D match, TRBD2 (5 bases). The germline CDR1 and CDR2 sequences are SGHRS and YFSETQ. This CDR3 comprises 16 residues. Trimming stripped 0 bases from V and 2 bases from J, with 14 bases between. CDR3: CASSLGQLRGQETQYF. CDR3 bases: TGCGCCAGCAGCTTGGGTCAGCTTAGAGGGCAAGAGACCCAGTACTTC.

This clonotype came up many times. The chain links TRBV30 to TRBJ1-5; D unclear. Per the germline V gene, CDR1 is GTSNPN and CDR2 is SVGIG (reference sequence). The CDR3 is made up of 14 amino acids. Trimming cost V 1 base and J 8 bases, with 15 bases left between them. This chain's CDR3 is CAWSGNKGLEPQHF. The CDR3 DNA reads TGTGCCTGGAGTGGCAATAAGGGTTTGGAGCCCCAGCATTTT. Complete variable domain (other parts from reference TRBV30 and TRBJ1-5): SQTIHQWPATLVQPVGSPLSLECTVEGTSNPNLYWYRQAAGRGLQLLFYSVGIGQISSEVPQNLSASRPQDRQFILSSKKLLLSDSGFYLCAWSGNKGLEPQHFGDGTRLSIL.

This clonotype has at least ten counts. The V and J genes are TRBV5-1 and TRBJ2-3, with D possibly matching TRBD1 (7 bases). Between the trimmed V and J ends, which lost 0 bases and 0 bases, there was a span of 11 bases. CDR1 is SGHRS and CDR2 is YFSETQ in the germline V gene. The CDR3 length is 16 residues. The CDR3 region is CASSLAAGGSTDTQYF. The CDR3, as DNA: TGCGCCAGCAGCTTGGCGGCAGGGGGGAGCACAGATACGCAGTATTTT.